This entry features one T cell receptor (beta chain) sequence. The antigen is not known. This sample is part of a study of resident and recirculating memory T cells in vitiligo. Findings of the study overall: No unique dominant TCR clone was found in vitiligo lesions. Different lesions suggested infiltration by different T cell clones.

Profiled with immunoSEQ multiplex PCR; TCRdb holds only in-frame clones, not every one. The table lists more than 70,000 clones, about 91% of them singletons. Stability required unchanged lesions during the previous 6 months. From germline, CDR1 is SGHTS and CDR2 YDEGEE. V dropped 0 bases and J dropped 8 bases, with 9 bases sitting between them. This CDR3 contains 13 residues. J is TRBJ1-5 and V is TRBV5-8; no reliable D call. Sequenced input: blood. This TCR was recovered from a male donor with vitiligo. The CDR3 nucleotides are TGTGCCAGCAGCTTGGAGGGAGCCAAGCCCCAGCATTTT. This encodes CASSLEGAKPQHF.